These 9 T cell receptor beta chains were all obtained from the same sample, sequenced in a study of T-cell reconstitution after alpha-beta-depleted transplantation in children. For TCRbeta, the library was prepared with unique molecular identifiers. TCRdb reanalysed the PCR reads using MiXCR and keeps one entry per CDR3 protein. The table lists some 130,000 distinct CDR3 sequences, 9.5% to 10% of them singletons. The sequencing used PBMCs, mostly from graft donor cells, collected 180 days after TCRalphabeta/CD19-depleted stem cell transplant. The receptors come from a girl under three years old who had a stem cell transplant for combined immunodeficiency, so the T cells may come from the graft donor.

The rearrangement joins TRBV11-2 to TRBJ2-1; D is uncertain. Per the germline V gene, CDR1 is SGHAT and CDR2 is FQNNGV. V was pared by 3 bases and J by 6 bases, with 6 bases between. The CDR3 extends over 12 amino acids. CDR3 nucleotide sequence: TGTGCCAGCAGCTTCTGGGTCAATGAGCAGTTCTTC. Residues: CASSFWVNEQFF.

In its sample, this clonotype was seen a few times. The chain has TRBV24-1 and TRBJ2-3, with 9 bases matching TRBD1. V lost 0 bases to trimming and J lost 6 bases; unmatched junction nucleotides: 9. This CDR3 has 17 amino acids. Germline V gene data show CDR1 as KGHDR and CDR2 as SFDVKD. CDR3 DNA: TGTGCCACCAGTGATTTGCCCCGGGGACAGGGTGGCGATACGCAGTATTTT. Its translation: CATSDLPRGQGGDTQYF.

The V gene is TRBV6-2 or TRBV6-3, the J gene TRBJ2-2; no firm D call. The CDR3 totals 13 residues. Trimming pared 7 bases from V and 3 bases from J, leaving 9 bases between. In germline, CDR1 is MNHEY, CDR2 SVGEGT. CDR3 coding DNA: TGTGCCAGCACCTCCCTGTACACCGGGGAGCTGTTTTTT. It specifies CASTSLYTGELFF.

The rearrangement joins TRBV25-1 to TRBJ2-5; a weak D match, TRBD2 (6 bases). Germline lookup yields CDR1 MGHDK and CDR2 SYGVNS. The CDR3 extends over 13 amino acids. Trimming stripped 4 bases from V and 0 bases from J, with 6 bases between. The CDR3 region is CASSGDYQETQYF. CDR3 nucleotide sequence: TGTGCCAGCAGTGGGGACTACCAAGAGACCCAGTACTTC. Full variable domain (outside the CDR3, taken from reference TRBV25-1 and TRBJ2-5): EADIYQTPRYLVIGTGKKITLECSQTMGHDKMYWYQQDPGMELHLIHYSYGVNSTEKGDLSSESTVSRIRTEHFPLTLESARPSHTSQYLCASSGDYQETQYFGPGTRLLVL.

This clonotype has more than one count but fewer than ten. The chain is built from TRBV10-3 and TRBJ1-4, with 10 positions matching TRBD1. The CDR3 runs to 14 residues. Trimming at V came to 5 bases and at J to 7 bases, leaving 4 bases not matched to a gene. Germline V lookup: CDR1 ENHRY, CDR2 SYGVKD. The CDR3 is CAISPGQGSEKLFF. Here the CDR3 DNA reads TGTGCCATCAGTCCGGGACAGGGGAGTGAAAAACTGTTTTTT.

The count of this clonotype is one. This could be a read error, since a much larger clone is one nucleotide away. This sequence joins TRBV5-6 and TRBJ2-7; 8 bases agree with TRBD2. Trimming took 1 base from V and 2 from J; bases not matched to a gene: 2. The germline V gene has CDR1 SGHDT and CDR2 YYEEEE. The CDR3 runs to 14 residues. The CDR3 spells CASSLHGRAYEQYF. The CDR3 DNA sequence: TGTGCCAGCAGCTTGCACGGGAGGGCCTACGAGCAGTACTTC.

In this sample, this clonotype turned up a few times. The genes are TRBV10-3 and TRBJ2-6; a possible D gene is TRBD1 (6 bases). This CDR3 contains 15 residues. Trimming pared 11 bases from V and 0 bases from J, leaving 14 bases between. Germline V gene lookup returns CDR1 ENHRY and CDR2 SYGVKD. DNA of the CDR3: TGTGCCTTTGGACAGTTTTACTCTGGGGCCAACGTCCTGACTTTC. This sequence encodes CAFGQFYSGANVLTF.

This clonotype was recorded a few times. The chain couples TRBV7-2 to TRBJ2-5, with 8 bases that match TRBD2. This CDR3 is built from 15 residues. Trimming at V came to 4 bases and at J to 5 bases, leaving 9 bases not matched to a gene. Germline CDR1 is SGHTA and CDR2 is FQGNSA. The CDR3 region is CASSSGGLVDETQYF. CDR3 in DNA: TGTGCCAGCAGCTCTGGGGGACTAGTAGACGAGACCCAGTACTTC.

The V gene is TRBV5-5, the J gene TRBJ2-1; 9 nucleotides line up with TRBD1. Germline V gives CDR1 SGHKS, CDR2 YYEKEE (reference sequence). The V and J ends lost 4 bases and 9 bases, in that order; junction bases with no gene match: 11. There are 15 residues in the CDR3. CDR3 bases: TGTGCCAGCAGCCTACAGGGGGCGGGAGTTGGTGAGCAGTTCTTC. It yields the protein CASSLQGAGVGEQFF. The variable domain in full, completed from reference TRBV5-5 and TRBJ2-1, reads DAGVTQSPTHLIKTRGQQVTLRCSPISGHKSVSWYQQVLGQGPQFIFQYYEKEERGRGNFPDRFSARQFPNYSSELNVNALLLGDSALYLCASSLQGAGVGEQFFGPGTRLTVL.